One and the same sample provided the 21 T cell receptor beta chains below, sequenced in a study of blood T cell repertoires in COVID-19. Assay used: immunoSEQ multiplex PCR; TCRdb lists only in-frame clones, some missing. The data hold hundreds of thousands of clones, with roughly 76% observed a single time. The material sequenced was peripheral blood. The receptor set was obtained from a woman aged 80 or older with COVID-19, enrolled during active disease.

The rearrangement uses TRBV30 and TRBJ2-7; TRBD1 might be the D (6 bases). This CDR3 comprises 13 residues. Germline V gene data show CDR1 as GTSNPN and CDR2 as SVGIG (reference sequence). Trimming stripped 2 bases from V and 3 bases from J, with 11 bases between. This CDR3 is CAWSRARGYEQYF. DNA of the CDR3: TGTGCCTGGAGTAGAGCCAGGGGCTACGAGCAGTACTTC.

This clone was seen only a few times. The rearrangement joins TRBV4-2 to TRBJ1-4, with a weak D call TRBD1 (5 bases). Germline assignment: CDR1 LGHNA and CDR2 YNFKEQ. The CDR3 has 14 residues. V was cut by 4 bases and J by 4 bases, with 10 bases left in between. Here the CDR3 reads CASSPRRGNEKLFF. As DNA, the CDR3 is TGTGCCAGCAGCCCAAGGAGGGGTAATGAAAAACTGTTTTTT.

This sequence joins TRBV28 and TRBJ2-7; D uncertain. V was cut by 5 bases and J by 2 bases, with 19 bases left in between. The V gene's germline CDR1 is MDHEN and CDR2 SYDVKM. This CDR3 is 16 amino acids long. CDR3: CASSLQSGFATYEQYF. DNA of the CDR3: TGTGCCAGCAGTCTTCAATCAGGTTTTGCCACCTACGAGCAGTACTTC.

The chain joins TRBV27 to TRBJ2-1; TRBD1 aligns across 8 bases. The ends lost 0 bases at V and 7 bases at J; junction bases unmatched: 5. The CDR3 loop spans 15 amino acids. Germline loops: CDR1 MNHEY, CDR2 SMNVEV (reference sequence). CDR3 nucleotides: TGTGCCAGCAGTTTATCACTGAGGGACAGGAATGAGCAGTTCTTC. Its translation: CASSLSLRDRNEQFF.

This chain links TRBV7-2 with TRBJ2-2; 8 bases agree with TRBD2. V lost 6 bases to trimming and J lost 3 bases; unmatched junction nucleotides: 3. Germline-derived CDR1 and CDR2 are SGHTA and FQGNSA. The length of the CDR3 is 14 residues. CDR3 sequence: CASRGLVDTGELFF. Here the CDR3 DNA reads TGTGCCAGCAGGGGACTAGTCGACACCGGGGAGCTGTTTTTT.

In the case of this clone: The same CDR3 arises from other DNA sequences in this sample as well. V is TRBV3-1 (or the pseudogene TRBV3-2) and J is TRBJ1-1, with D maybe TRBD1 (5 bases). Germline V gene lookup returns CDR1 LGHDT and CDR2 YNNKEL (reference sequence). Trimming took off 1 base at V and 5 bases at J, with 8 bases between the two ends. The CDR3 is 13 amino acids. CDR3 sequence (DNA): TGTGCCAGCAGCCAAGGGAGGGGTACTGAAGCTTTCTTT. Translating gives CASSQGRGTEAFF.

The V call is TRBV1, the J call TRBJ2-7; the listed D gene, TRBD2, was not tested against the DNA. TRBV1 represents a pseudogene. The CDR3 has 20 residues. The DNA of the CDR3 is TGCACCAGCAGCCAAGATGGGGAGGGACTAGCGGGGTGTAGCTCCTACGAGCAGTACTTC. It is translated as CTSSQDGEGLAGCSSYEQYF.

The V and J genes are TRBV27 and TRBJ1-2; TRBD1 matches 9 bases. There are 17 residues in the CDR3. Per the germline V gene, CDR1 is MNHEY and CDR2 is SMNVEV (reference sequence). Trimming removed 5 bases from V and 0 bases from J; junction bases left unmatched: 10. CDR3 sequence: CASSHGQGTLTNYGYTF. The CDR3 DNA reads as TGTGCCAGCAGTCATGGACAGGGGACTTTAACTAACTATGGCTACACCTTC.

This clone was detected only once. This chain joins TRBV5-1 and TRBJ2-3; unclear D gene. The CDR3 runs 15 residues. V lost 2 bases, J lost 3 bases, and 13 bases lay in between. CDR1 is SGHRS, CDR2 YFSETQ, per germline. CDR3 in DNA: TGCGCCAGCAGCTTAACATTCGCGGCTACAGATACGCAGTATTTT. Its protein is CASSLTFAATDTQYF.

The rearrangement links TRBV6-2 or TRBV6-3 to TRBJ2-1, with 7 bases identical to TRBD2. With 4 bases clipped from V and 4 bases from J, the junction kept 10 bases outside the gene matches. The CDR3 contains 16 residues. CDR1 MNHEY and CDR2 SVGEGT come from the germline V gene. For the CDR3, the DNA is TGTGCCAGCAGTTCACGGGACCCCGGGGGGTACAATGAGCAGTTCTTC. Translation gives CASSSRDPGGYNEQFF.

The rearrangement joins TRBV5-4 to TRBJ2-7, with 9 nucleotides matching TRBD2. This CDR3 is built from 15 residues. Trimming took 0 bases from V and 3 from J; bases not matched to a gene: 4. Germline values: CDR1 SGHNT, CDR2 YYREEE (reference sequence). This CDR3 is CASSLGASGIYEQYF. As DNA, the CDR3 is TGTGCCAGCAGCTTGGGTGCTAGCGGGATCTACGAGCAGTACTTC.

This clone was counted a few times. The V gene is TRBV5-1, the J gene TRBJ2-1; D might be TRBD2 (6 bases). Germline V lookup: CDR1 SGHRS, CDR2 YFSETQ. V was cut by 3 bases and J by 8 bases, with 12 bases left in between. CDR3 length equals 13 residues. The CDR3 sequence: CASSSPEGDEQFF. The DNA for the CDR3 is TGCGCCAGCAGCTCCCCGGAGGGTGATGAGCAGTTCTTC.

This sequence joins TRBV5-1 and TRBJ2-7; 7 bases match TRBD1. This CDR3 spans 14 amino acids. CDR1 SGHRS and CDR2 YFSETQ come from the germline V gene. V shed 4 bases, J shed 1 base, and the junction held 5 bases outside the gene matches. CDR3 DNA: TGCGCCAGCAGCGGGACGACAGGGTCCTACGAGCAGTACTTC. Amino acid sequence: CASSGTTGSYEQYF.

This chain connects TRBV4-2 to TRBJ2-5; D not certain. The CDR3 consists of 16 residues. Germline CDR1 and CDR2: LGHNA and YNFKEQ. V was pared by 2 bases and J by 0 bases, with 13 bases between. The CDR3 DNA sequence: TGTGCCAGCAGCCAAAGCCCCCGAACGGACCAAGAGACCCAGTACTTC. Translation: CASSQSPRTDQETQYF.

CDR3 sequence: CASSPGQGNTIYF. CDR3 DNA sequence: TGTGCCAGCAGCCCGGGACAGGGAAACACCATATATTTT. The chain employs TRBV12-3 or TRBV12-4 and TRBJ1-3; 7 nucleotides match TRBD1. Losses at the gene ends were 6 bases for V and 4 bases for J; bases not matched to a gene: 3. The CDR3 loop spans 13 amino acids.

This chain joins TRBV29-1 and TRBJ2-7, with TRBD1 matching over 8 bases. Unmatched junction bases numbered 7, after V lost 0 bases and J lost 12 bases. Per the germline V gene, CDR1 is SQVTM and CDR2 is ANQGSEA. The CDR3 is 12 amino acids. This CDR3 is CSVEEGVGTGYF. DNA of the CDR3: TGCAGCGTTGAAGAGGGGGTCGGGACAGGGTACTTC.

As regards this clone: A read error may produce the germline difference seen at one junction end. This sequence joins TRBV27 and TRBJ1-5; D uncertain. The germline CDR1 and CDR2 sequences are MNHEY and SMNVEV (reference sequence). CDR3 size: 11 residues. CDR3 protein: CASSPNQAQHF. The DNA for the CDR3 is TGTGCCAGCAGTCCGAATCAGGCCCAGCATTTT.

The CDR3 spells CASSPMAGGQTQYF. The CDR3 bases are TGTGCCAGTAGTCCGATGGCGGGAGGACAGACCCAGTACTTC. The J gene is TRBJ2-5, the V gene TRBV19; 8 bases map to TRBD2. Germline V gene sequence: CDR1 LNHDA, CDR2 SQIVND (reference sequence). There are 14 residues in the CDR3. J lost 6 bases, V lost 5 bases, and 8 bases had no gene match.

The CDR3 is CASSLSVQGNSPLHF. DNA of the CDR3: TGTGCCAGCAGCTTGAGTGTGCAGGGGAATTCACCCCTCCACTTT. V usage is TRBV5-4 and J usage is TRBJ1-6, with D possibly matching TRBD1 (6 bases). CDR1 is SGHNT and CDR2 is YYREEE in the germline V gene (reference sequence). Trimming removed 1 base from V and 7 bases from J, with 12 bases in between. CDR3 length equals 15 residues.

V is TRBV5-8 and J is TRBJ2-7, with a tentative D call TRBD1 (6 bases). The CDR3 totals 14 residues. V was cut by 5 bases and J by 3 bases, with 15 bases left in between. Looked up from germline, CDR1 is SGHTS and CDR2 is YDEGEE. CDR3 residues: CASRPMDRLYEQYF. Written as DNA, the CDR3 is TGTGCCAGCAGGCCCATGGACAGACTCTACGAGCAGTACTTC.

V usage is TRBV5-1 and J usage is TRBJ1-1, with D perhaps TRBD1 (6 bases). The germline V gene has CDR1 SGHRS and CDR2 YFSETQ. This CDR3 has 14 residues. V was cut by 1 base and J by 2 bases, with 9 bases left in between. The CDR3: CASSLPGVNTEAFF. The CDR3, as DNA: TGCGCCAGCAGCTTGCCAGGGGTCAACACTGAAGCTTTCTTT. The full variable domain, with the rest looked up from reference TRBV5-1 and TRBJ1-1, is KAGVTQTPRYLIKTRGQQVTLSCSPISGHRSVSWYQQTPGQGLQFLFEYFSETQRNKGNFPGRFSGRQFSNSRSEMNVSTLELGDSALYLCASSLPGVNTEAFFGQGTRLTVV.